A selection of T cell receptor beta chains follows, all from one sample in a study of vaccination and CD4 T cells after COVID-19. TCRdb independently ran MiXCR on the PCR reads; one entry per CDR3 protein. Counted here are more than 15,000 distinct CDR3 sequences, around 43% occurring once; the ten biggest clones make up 4%. These TCRs are of unknown antigen specificity. The source material was CD4+ T cells from blood, cultured in vitro, sampled before SARS-CoV-2 vaccination. All receptors derive from a human donor who had recovered from COVID-19. Each CDR3 is given without its conserved first and last residue. The order of the fields is clone size, J gene, V gene, CDR3 protein. Clone size is given for some rows only: seen once, a few or many times, or a class if the clone is expanded.

once,TRBJ1-1,TRBV6-5,ASSSPDRGSEAF
NA,TRBJ1-5,TRBV19,ASSILGGSRPQH
NA,TRBJ2-1,TRBV6-5,ASSYNVGEQF
NA,TRBJ1-5,TRBV6-1,ASSEGGAGNQPQH
NA,TRBJ2-3,TRBV7-2,ASSLGRGSSDTQY
NA,TRBJ1-2,TRBV18,ASSPQGSGYT
few,TRBJ1-2,TRBV2,ANDPRDYT
few,TRBJ1-2,TRBV19,ATEQGQQGDGGYT
NA,TRBJ2-7,TRBV7-9,ASSPPGPLPNEQY
NA,TRBJ1-3,TRBV6-1,AALRGQGAGNTIY
few,TRBJ1-2,TRBV19,ASRRTGYGYT
NA,TRBJ1-2,TRBV4-3,ASSHYGTAGYT
NA,TRBJ2-7,TRBV3-1,ASSRVLAGAQLEQY
NA,TRBJ2-7,TRBV7-9,ASSLVGDPAFYEQY
NA,TRBJ2-1,TRBV27,ASNHGTADPRYNEQF
few,TRBJ1-6,TRBV7-2,ASSLGPGSNSPLH
NA,TRBJ1-1,TRBV6-5,ASSYSMMNTEAF
few,TRBJ2-5,TRBV19,ASSISKGRVVETQY
NA,TRBJ1-2,TRBV19,ASSISDKNYGYT
NA,TRBJ2-7,TRBV19,ASSPRGYNEQY
few,TRBJ1-2,TRBV20-1,SAPRVGVDGNYGYT
NA,TRBJ1-2,TRBV6-2/TRBV6-3,ASRGTGDSYGYT
NA,TRBJ2-1,TRBV7-2,ASSLYLRPRGVKDEQF
NA,TRBJ2-2,TRBV19,ASRQYLNTGELF
NA,TRBJ2-5,TRBV6-1,ASSRRGGIGETQY
NA,TRBJ1-3,TRBV7-9,ASSARGYGNTIY
NA,TRBJ2-5,TRBV6-5,ASSSISGREHETQY
few,TRBJ1-5,TRBV6-5,ASSLDRAAQH
NA,TRBJ1-2,TRBV2,ASSVGGNYGYT
NA,TRBJ1-2,TRBV21-1,ASSLGGGLGYT
NA,TRBJ2-1,TRBV28,ASRRQGAGYNEQF
NA,TRBJ2-7,TRBV19,ASSELDTTYEQY
NA,TRBJ2-2,TRBV11-3,ASSSSGELF
few,TRBJ1-2,TRBV6-2/TRBV6-3,ASSSGQGARGYT
NA,TRBJ1-6,TRBV19,ASSIENRGNSPLH
few,TRBJ2-7,TRBV20-1,SARLANYEQY
NA,TRBJ1-2,TRBV15,ATSREKRIRTDINYGYT
NA,TRBJ2-7,TRBV12-3/TRBV12-4,ASSFRASGSYEQY
NA,TRBJ2-7,TRBV28,ASSLGASGRGEQY
NA,TRBJ2-5,TRBV18,ASSPTSQETQY
NA,TRBJ2-2,TRBV11-3,ASSQRVTGELF
NA,TRBJ1-2,TRBV5-1,ASRWEAGTGGYT
NA,TRBJ2-1,TRBV6-4,ASSDSGGRNEQF
NA,TRBJ1-1,TRBV20-1,SATGQGNMNTEAF
NA,TRBJ1-2,TRBV2,ATHSTPGVWGYT
few,TRBJ1-6,TRBV7-2,ASSLVGTANSPLH